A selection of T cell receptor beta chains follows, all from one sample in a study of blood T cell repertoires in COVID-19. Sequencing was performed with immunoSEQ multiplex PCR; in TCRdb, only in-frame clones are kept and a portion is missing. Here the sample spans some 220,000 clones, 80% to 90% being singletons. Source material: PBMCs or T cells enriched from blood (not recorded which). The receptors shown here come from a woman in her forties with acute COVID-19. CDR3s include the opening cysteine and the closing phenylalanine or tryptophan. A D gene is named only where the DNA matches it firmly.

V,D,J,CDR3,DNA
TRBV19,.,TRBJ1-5,CASRPQGEYSNQPQHF,TGTGCCAGTAGGCCCCAAGGGGAATATAGCAATCAGCCCCAGCATTTT
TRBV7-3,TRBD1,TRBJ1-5,CASSLSGGQPQHF,TGTGCCAGCAGCTTATCAGGGGGGCAGCCCCAGCATTTT
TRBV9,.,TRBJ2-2,CASSESGGGSGELFF,TGTGCCAGCAGCGAGAGCGGAGGGGGCTCCGGGGAGCTGTTTTTT
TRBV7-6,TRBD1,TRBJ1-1,CASSLAGRPSDRGTEAFF,TGTGCCAGCAGCTTAGCGGGGCGGCCATCGGACAGGGGAACTGAAGCTTTCTTT
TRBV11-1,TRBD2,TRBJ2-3,CASSLASLGTRSDTQYF,TGTGCCAGCAGCTTAGCTTCGCTTGGGACTAGATCAGATACGCAGTATTTT
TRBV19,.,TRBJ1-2,CASSSVGTPWDYGYTF,TGTGCCAGTAGTTCGGTCGGGACACCCTGGGACTATGGCTACACCTTC
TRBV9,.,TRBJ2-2,CASSHNTGELFF,TGTGCCAGCAGCCATAACACCGGGGAGCTGTTTTTT
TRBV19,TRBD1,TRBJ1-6,CASSGTASPLHF,TGTGCCAGTAGTGGGACAGCTTCACCCCTCCACTTT
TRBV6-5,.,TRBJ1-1,CASNPTGNTEAFF,TGTGCCAGCAACCCGACAGGGAACACTGAAGCTTTCTTT
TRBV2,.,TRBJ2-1,CASSEALRGNEQFF,TGTGCCAGCAGTGAAGCGCTTCGGGGAAATGAGCAGTTCTTC
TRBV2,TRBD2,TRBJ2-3,CASRMTSDYTDTQYF,TGTGCCAGCAGAATGACTAGCGACTACACAGATACGCAGTATTTT
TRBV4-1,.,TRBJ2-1,CASSPLGGVGNEQFF,TGCGCCAGCAGCCCCCTAGGGGGGGTTGGCAATGAGCAGTTCTTC
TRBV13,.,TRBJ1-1,CASRLGNTEAFF,TGTGCCAGCCGCCTCGGGAACACTGAAGCTTTCTTT
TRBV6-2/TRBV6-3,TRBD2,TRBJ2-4,CASSSRTSGAENIQYF,TGTGCCAGCAGTTCCAGGACTAGCGGGGCCGAAAACATTCAGTACTTC
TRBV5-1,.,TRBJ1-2,CASARAEDYGYTF,TGCGCCAGCGCCCGTGCAGAGGACTATGGCTACACCTTC
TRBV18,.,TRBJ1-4,CASSPQNRAWEKLFF,TGTGCCAGCTCACCACAGAACAGAGCTTGGGAAAAACTGTTTTTT
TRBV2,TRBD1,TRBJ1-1,CASRRTGSTEAFF,TGTGCCAGCAGGAGGACAGGATCTACTGAAGCTTTCTTT
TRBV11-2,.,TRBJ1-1,CASSNLWNTEAFF,TGTGCCAGCAGTAATCTGTGGAACACTGAAGCTTTCTTT
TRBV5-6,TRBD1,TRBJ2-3,CASSLQGATDTQYF,TGTGCCAGCAGCCTACAGGGGGCCACAGATACGCAGTATTTT
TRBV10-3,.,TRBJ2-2,CAIKRQESGELFF,TGTGCCATAAAAAGACAGGAATCAGGGGAGCTGTTTTTT
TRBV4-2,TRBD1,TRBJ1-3,CASSQDSHNTDRRRNTIYF,TGTGCCAGCAGCCAAGATTCACACAACACGGACAGGAGAAGAAACACCATATATTTT
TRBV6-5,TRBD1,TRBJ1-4,CASSQPQGGSEKLFF,TGTGCCAGCAGCCAACCACAGGGGGGGAGTGAAAAACTGTTTTTT